This TCR beta chain was observed in a study of blood T cell repertoires in COVID-19. As originally analysed: Counts of nucleated cells, estimated from reference gene primer amplification, were obtained. Generated by immunoSEQ multiplex PCR, the TCRdb table keeps only in-frame clones and is missing some. V, J and clone size derive from that table, while D and trimming were established from the DNA sequence. Of over 150,000 clones in the sample, about 86% were seen once. The CDR3 length is 17 residues. Germline V gene lookup returns CDR1 LNHDA and CDR2 SQIVND (reference sequence). V was cut by 9 bases and J by 0 bases, with 20 bases left in between.

Sequences were obtained from peripheral blood. The V gene is TRBV19, the J gene TRBJ1-4; no reliable D call. The sequence was obtained from a woman aged 55-70 years with acute or convalescent COVID-19. This CDR3 reads CASQREPTMATNEKLFF. The CDR3 region has the DNA TGTGCCAGCCAACGAGAACCCACGATGGCAACTAATGAAAAACTGTTTTTT.